This T cell receptor (beta chain) was obtained from a study of control samples from healthy donors and cancer patients. Produced via immunoSEQ multiplex PCR; TCRdb's table is partial and in-frame only. The sample contains over 150,000 clones, over 95% of which appear only once. V trimming: 6 bases; J trimming: 1 base; junction bases outside the gene matches: 6. The length of the CDR3 is 16 residues. Per germline, CDR1 SEHNR and CDR2 FQNEAQ (reference sequence). The TCR originated in a woman between 25 and 40 years old in good health. Sequenced sample: blood. The rearrangement links TRBV7-9 to TRBJ2-1, with 10 bases identical to TRBD1. The DNA of the CDR3 is TGTGCCAGCAGGCAGCGGGACAGGGGATCCTACAATGAGCAGTTCTTC. Its translation is CASRQRDRGSYNEQFF.